The sequence of this T cell receptor (beta chain) was determined in a study of cytomegalovirus exposure and HLA in healthy donors. The PCR contained 60 Vbeta and 13 Jbeta primers. Sequenced by immunoSEQ multiplex PCR; TCRdb stores in-frame clones only, minus some. The sample consists of about 140,000 clones, around 90% of them appearing once. CDR1 MNHEY and CDR2 SVGAGI come from the germline V gene. The ends lost 4 bases at V and 1 base at J; junction bases unmatched: 9. This CDR3 region has 16 residues. Study observations and caveats: One later analysis reportedly identified an Asian-associated ancestry cluster that showed fewer N-insertions than the roughly 600-donor mean. A classifier reportedly called cytomegalovirus status with high sensitivity and specificity.

As to this clone: The antigen is unknown.

The genes are TRBV6-5 and TRBJ2-7; TRBD1 aligns across 8 bases. The source material was PBMCs. The TCR comes from a middle-aged woman in good health and CMV-seronegative. The chain's CDR3 is CASSWSGGYKSYEQYF. The CDR3 region has the DNA TGTGCCAGCAGTTGGTCAGGGGGCTACAAGTCCTACGAGCAGTACTTC.